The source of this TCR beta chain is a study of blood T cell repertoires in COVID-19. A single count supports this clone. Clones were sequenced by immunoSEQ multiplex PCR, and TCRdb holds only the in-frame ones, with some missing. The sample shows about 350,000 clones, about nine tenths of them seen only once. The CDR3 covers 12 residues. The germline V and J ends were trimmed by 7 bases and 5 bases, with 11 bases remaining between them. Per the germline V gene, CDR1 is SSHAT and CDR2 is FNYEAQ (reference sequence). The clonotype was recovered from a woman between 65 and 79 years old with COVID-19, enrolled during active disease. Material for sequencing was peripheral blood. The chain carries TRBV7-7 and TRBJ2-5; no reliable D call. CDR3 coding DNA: TGTGCCAGCACCCCCCAGGTGGAGACCCAGTACTTC. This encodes CASTPQVETQYF.